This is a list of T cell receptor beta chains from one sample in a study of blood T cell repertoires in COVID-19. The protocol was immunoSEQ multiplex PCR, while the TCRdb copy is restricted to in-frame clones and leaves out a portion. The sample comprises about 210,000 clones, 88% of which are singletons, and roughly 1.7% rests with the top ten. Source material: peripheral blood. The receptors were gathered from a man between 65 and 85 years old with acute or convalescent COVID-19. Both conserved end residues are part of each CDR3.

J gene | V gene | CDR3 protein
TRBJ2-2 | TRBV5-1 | CASSSGDSYTGELFF
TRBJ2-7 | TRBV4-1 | CASSQTASGSYEQYF
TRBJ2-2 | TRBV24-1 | CATSPLAVNTGELFF
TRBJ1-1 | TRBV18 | CASSPLVGATEAFF
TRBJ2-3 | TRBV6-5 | CASTHRALLADTQYF
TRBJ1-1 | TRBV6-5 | CASTTRGGTEAFF
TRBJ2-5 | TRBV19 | CASSSTSGSQETQYF
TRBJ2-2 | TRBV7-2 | CASSLEVATDGELFF
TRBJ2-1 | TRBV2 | CASRKTSGSSYNEQFF
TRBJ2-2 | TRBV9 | CASSVTENTGELFF
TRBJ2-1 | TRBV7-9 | CASRQGGYNEQFF
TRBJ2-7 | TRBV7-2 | CASSPFGGPYEQYF
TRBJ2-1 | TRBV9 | CASSKAGGVSDEQFF
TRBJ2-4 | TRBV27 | CASRGAPGQGRIAKNIQYF
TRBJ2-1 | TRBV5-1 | CASTTGGSYNEQFF
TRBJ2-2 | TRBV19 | CASSIETSGSPGELFF
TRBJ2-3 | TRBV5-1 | CASSGGERTDTQYF
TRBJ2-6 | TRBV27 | CASSSQGAGANVLTF
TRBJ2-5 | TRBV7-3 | CASSINRGETQYF
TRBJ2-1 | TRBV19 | CASSTGTSGNNEQFF
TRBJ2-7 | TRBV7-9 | CASSPGSGLTYEQYF
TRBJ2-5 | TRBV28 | CASSEQPLETQYF
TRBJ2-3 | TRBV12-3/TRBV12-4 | CASRTTGSDTQYF
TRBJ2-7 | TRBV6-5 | CASSYASSYEQYF
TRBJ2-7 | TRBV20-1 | CSATERLAGSYEQYF
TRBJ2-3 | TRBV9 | CASSVNLAGQMDTQYF
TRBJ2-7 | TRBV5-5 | CASSLGLADYEQYF
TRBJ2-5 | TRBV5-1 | CASSLIDREETQYF
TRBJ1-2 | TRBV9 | CASSERTGNGYTF
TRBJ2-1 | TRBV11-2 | CASSPLGQGGFYNEQFF
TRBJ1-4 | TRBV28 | CASSLAGDKNEKLFF
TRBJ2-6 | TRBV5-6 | CASSQEGAGGANVLTF
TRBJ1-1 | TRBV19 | CASSPYMNTEAFF
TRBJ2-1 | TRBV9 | CASSATGQGSYNEQFF
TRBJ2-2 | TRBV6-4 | CASSVSGEVTGELFF
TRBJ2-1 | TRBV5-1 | CASSSQNTNEQFF
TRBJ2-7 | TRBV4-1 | CASSRRKASGGYEQYF
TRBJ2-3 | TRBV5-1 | CASSLQGISTDTQYF
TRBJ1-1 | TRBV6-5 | CASRTSKRNTEAFF
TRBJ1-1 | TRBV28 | CASSLFGLTGKAFF
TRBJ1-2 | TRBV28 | CASSLDSNYGYTF
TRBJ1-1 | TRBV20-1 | CSARATEAFF
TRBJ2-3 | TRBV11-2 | CASSFRTSGNTDTQYF
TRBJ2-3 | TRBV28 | CASSSTGAGGDIRNTQYF
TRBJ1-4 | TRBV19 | CASSLGQDVEKLFF
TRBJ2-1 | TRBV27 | CASSLFPGGTSYNEQFF
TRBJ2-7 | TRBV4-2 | CASSQGGTEQYF
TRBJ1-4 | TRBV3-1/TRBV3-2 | CASSLRATNEKLFF
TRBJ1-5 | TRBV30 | CAWSVGSSNQPQHF
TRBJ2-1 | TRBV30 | CAWSPGLRVGYNEQFF
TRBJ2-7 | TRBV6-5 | CASSPQGDEQYF
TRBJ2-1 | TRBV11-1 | CASSLGDRNNEQFF
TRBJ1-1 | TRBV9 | CASSVVPVNTEAFF
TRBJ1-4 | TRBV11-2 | CASSLVGASEKLFF
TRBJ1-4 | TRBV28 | CASSLTGANEKLFF